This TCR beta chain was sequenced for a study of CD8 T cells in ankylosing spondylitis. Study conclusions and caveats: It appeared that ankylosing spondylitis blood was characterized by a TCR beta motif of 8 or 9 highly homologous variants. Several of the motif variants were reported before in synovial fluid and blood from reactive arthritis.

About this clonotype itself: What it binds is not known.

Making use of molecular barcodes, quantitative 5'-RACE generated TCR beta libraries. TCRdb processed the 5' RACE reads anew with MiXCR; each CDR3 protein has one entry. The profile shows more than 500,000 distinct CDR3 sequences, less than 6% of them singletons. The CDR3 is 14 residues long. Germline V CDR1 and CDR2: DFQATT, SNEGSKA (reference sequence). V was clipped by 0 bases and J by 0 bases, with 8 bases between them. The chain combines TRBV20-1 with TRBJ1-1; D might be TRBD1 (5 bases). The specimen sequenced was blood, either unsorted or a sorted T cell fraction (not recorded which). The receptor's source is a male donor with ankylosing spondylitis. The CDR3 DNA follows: TGCAGTGCTAGAGATCGACAGTTGAACACTGAAGCTTTCTTT. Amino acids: CSARDRQLNTEAFF.